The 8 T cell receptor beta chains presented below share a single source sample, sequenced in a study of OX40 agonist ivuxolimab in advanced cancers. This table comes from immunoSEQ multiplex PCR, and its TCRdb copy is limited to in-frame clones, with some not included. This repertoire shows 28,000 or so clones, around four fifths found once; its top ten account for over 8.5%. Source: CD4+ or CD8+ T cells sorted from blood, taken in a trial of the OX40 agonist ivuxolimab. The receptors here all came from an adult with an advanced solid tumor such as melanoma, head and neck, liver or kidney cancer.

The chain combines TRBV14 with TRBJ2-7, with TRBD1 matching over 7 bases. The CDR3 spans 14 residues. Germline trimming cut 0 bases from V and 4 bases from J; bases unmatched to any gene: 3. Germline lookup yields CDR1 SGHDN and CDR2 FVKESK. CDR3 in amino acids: CASSQEDRPYEQYF. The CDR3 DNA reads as TGTGCCAGCAGCCAAGAGGACAGGCCTTACGAGCAGTACTTC.

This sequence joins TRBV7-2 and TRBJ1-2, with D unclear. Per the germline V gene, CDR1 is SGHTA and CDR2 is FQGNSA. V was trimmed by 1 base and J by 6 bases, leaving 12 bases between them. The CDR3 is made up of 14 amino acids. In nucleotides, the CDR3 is TGTGCCAGCAGCTTAGGAGCTAGGGCCCATGGCTACACCTTC. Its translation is CASSLGARAHGYTF.

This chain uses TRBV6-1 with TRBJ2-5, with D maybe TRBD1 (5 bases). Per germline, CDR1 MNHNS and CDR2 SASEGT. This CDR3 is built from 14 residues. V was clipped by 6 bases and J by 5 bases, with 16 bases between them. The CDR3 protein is CASSDPGAWETQYF. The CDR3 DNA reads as TGTGCCAGCAGCGACCCTGGGGCTTGGGAGACCCAGTACTTC.

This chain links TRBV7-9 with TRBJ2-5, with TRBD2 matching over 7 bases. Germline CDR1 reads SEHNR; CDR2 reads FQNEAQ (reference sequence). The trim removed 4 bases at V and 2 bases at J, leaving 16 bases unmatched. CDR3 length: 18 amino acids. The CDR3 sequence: CASSSSPGKGLGQETQYF. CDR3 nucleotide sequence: TGTGCCAGCAGCTCGTCGCCGGGTAAAGGACTAGGACAAGAGACCCAGTACTTC.

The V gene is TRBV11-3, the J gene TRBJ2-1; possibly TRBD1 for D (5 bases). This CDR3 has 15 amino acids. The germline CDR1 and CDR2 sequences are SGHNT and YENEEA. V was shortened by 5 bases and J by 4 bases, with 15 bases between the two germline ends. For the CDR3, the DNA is TGTGCCAGCAGCCGTGGCGGTCCAGGGTACAATGAGCAGTTCTTC. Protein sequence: CASSRGGPGYNEQFF.

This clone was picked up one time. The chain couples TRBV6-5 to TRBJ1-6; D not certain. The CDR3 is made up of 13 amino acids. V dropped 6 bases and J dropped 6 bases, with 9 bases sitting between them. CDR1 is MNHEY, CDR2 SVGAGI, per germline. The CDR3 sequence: CASSSNFNSPLHF. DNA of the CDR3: TGTGCCAGCAGCAGCAACTTTAATTCACCCCTCCACTTT.

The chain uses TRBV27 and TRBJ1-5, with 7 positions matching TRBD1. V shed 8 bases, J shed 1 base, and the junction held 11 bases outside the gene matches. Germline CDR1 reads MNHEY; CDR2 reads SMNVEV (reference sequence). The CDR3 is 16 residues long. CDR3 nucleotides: TGTGCCAGCTCAAAAGACAGGGTCGGAAGCAATCAGCCCCAGCATTTT. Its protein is CASSKDRVGSNQPQHF.

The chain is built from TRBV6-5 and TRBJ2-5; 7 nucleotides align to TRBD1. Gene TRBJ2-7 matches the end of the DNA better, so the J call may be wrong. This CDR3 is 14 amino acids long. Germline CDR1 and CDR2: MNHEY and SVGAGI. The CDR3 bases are TGTGCCAGCAGTGACCGGGACAGTTTCTACGAGCAGTACTTC. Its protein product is CASSDRDSFYEQYF.